At least ten counts were recorded for the clone carrying this TCR beta chain. Its specificity is unknown. The data stem from a study of CD8 T cells in ankylosing spondylitis. CDR3 length equals 13 residues. Germline-derived CDR1 and CDR2 are DFQATT and SNEGSKA (reference sequence). Trimming took 5 bases from V and 6 from J; bases not matched to a gene: 3. TCR beta libraries were made by quantitative 5'-RACE with molecular barcodes. TCRdb reanalysed the 5' RACE reads using MiXCR and keeps one entry per CDR3 protein. The table includes around 770,000 distinct CDR3 sequences, 12% detected once. The study's findings and limits: Ankylosing spondylitis blood appeared to carry a characteristic TCR beta motif of roughly 8 highly homologous variants. Within matched ankylosing spondylitis synovial fluid, disease-linked clones were reportedly significantly enriched.

The material sequenced was blood, either unsorted or a sorted T cell fraction (not recorded which). The chain carries TRBV20-1 and TRBJ2-3, with TRBD2 matching over 12 bases. The sequence was collected from a male donor with ankylosing spondylitis. Here the CDR3 reads CSAPSGGADTQYF. The CDR3 DNA reads TGCAGTGCTCCTAGCGGGGGGGCGGATACGCAGTATTTT.